The clone carrying this T cell receptor beta chain was counted many times. This entry belongs to a study of CDR3 diversity in severe acne. One entry per CDR3 protein results from TCRdb running MiXCR on the PCR reads. The sample has about 97,000 distinct CDR3 sequences, approximately 47% seen once; the top ten hold 9.5% to 15%. The sequenced sample was blood. The receptor comes from a male donor with acne.

The CDR3 sequence: CSASLQPPQETQYF. The CDR3 nucleotides read TGCAGTGCTAGTCTCCAGCCGCCCCAAGAGACCCAGTACTTC. J is TRBJ2-5 and V is TRBV20-1; no definite D call. The length of the CDR3 is 14 residues. The germline V gene encodes CDR1 DFQATT and CDR2 SNEGSKA (reference sequence). The germline V and J ends were trimmed by 3 bases and 1 base, with 12 bases remaining between them.